A single sample gave rise to the 16 T cell receptor beta chains below, sequenced in a study of early T cells in non-severe SARS-CoV-2 infection (dated by TCRdb to the early 2020s). Libraries were made using 5' RACE. For sequencing, a NextSeq 500 was employed. TCRdb itself trimmed the public reads at Q25 with fastp, ran MiXCR and retained productive beta chains. Entries that share a CDR3 protein sequence are merged under the most common genes and DNA. The sample yields over 60,000 distinct CDR3 sequences; under 9.5% were counted once. The top ten clonotypes cover around 5.5% of the sample. The source material was whole blood. The source of these receptors is an adult who was a healthcare worker with PCR-confirmed SARS-CoV-2 infection or an uninfected control (not recorded which).

This clonotype was observed many times. The chain is built from TRBV7-9 and TRBJ2-5; D call uncertain. The CDR3 totals 15 residues. The germline V and J ends were trimmed by 2 bases and 0 bases, with 10 bases remaining between them. Germline loops: CDR1 SEHNR, CDR2 FQNEAQ (reference sequence). The CDR3 DNA reads as TGTGCCAGCAGCTTACTGTCCCTCTACCAAGAGACCCAGTACTTC. Protein: CASSLLSLYQETQYF.

This clonotype was observed many times. This chain connects TRBV6-5 to TRBJ1-1, with no clear D. Looked up from germline, CDR1 is MNHEY and CDR2 is SVGAGI. Trimming removed 0 bases at V and 5 bases at J, with 10 bases between. This CDR3 spans 14 amino acids. The DNA for the CDR3 is TGTGCCAGCAGTTACTCGAGGAGGGTTACTGAAGCTTTCTTT. This sequence encodes CASSYSRRVTEAFF.

There are a few counts of this clonotype. This chain connects TRBV19 to TRBJ2-5, with TRBD1 matching over 10 bases. The CDR3 contains 12 residues. Germline CDR1 LNHDA, CDR2 SQIVND (reference sequence). J was trimmed by 6 bases and V by 8 bases; bases with no gene match: 3. CDR3 sequence reads: CASGGQGQTQYF. Written as DNA, the CDR3 is TGTGCCAGTGGGGGACAGGGGCAGACCCAGTACTTC.

This clonotype was recorded many times. The CDR3 DNA sequence: TGTGCCAGCAGCGTAGAGACCGGGACTGAAGCTTTCTTT. Residues: CASSVETGTEAFF. The genes are TRBV9 and TRBJ1-1; D not resolved. Between the trimmed V and J ends, which lost 0 bases and 5 bases, there was a span of 8 bases. The CDR3 is 13 residues long. Germline V gene sequence: CDR1 SGDLS, CDR2 YYNGEE.

The chain couples TRBV6-2 or TRBV6-3 to TRBJ1-1; D is undetermined. V dropped 4 bases and J dropped 1 base, with 7 bases sitting between them. CDR1 is MNHEY and CDR2 is SVGEGT in the germline V gene. The length of the CDR3 is 13 residues. The CDR3 nucleotides are TGTGCCAGCAGTTTAAGAGAGAACACTGAAGCTTTCTTT. Amino acid sequence: CASSLRENTEAFF.

The chain links TRBV7-2 to TRBJ1-3; perhaps TRBD1 as D (5 bases). Trimming left V 5 bases short and J 6 bases short, with 26 bases between. Germline V gene lookup returns CDR1 SGHTA and CDR2 FQGNSA. CDR3 length: 18 amino acids. The CDR3 here is CASSPLGTEFWSLNTIYF. CDR3 DNA: TGTGCCAGCAGCCCTCTCGGGACGGAATTTTGGAGCTTAAACACCATATATTTT. The whole variable domain, filled in from reference TRBV7-2 and TRBJ1-3, reads GAGVSQSPSNKVTEKGKDVELRCDPISGHTALYWYRQSLGQGLEFLIYFQGNSAPDKSGLPSDRFSAERTGGSVSTLTIQRTQQEDSAVYLCASSPLGTEFWSLNTIYFGEGSWLTVV.

This clonotype showed up many times. The chain uses TRBV4-3 and TRBJ2-7; D perhaps matches TRBD2 (5 bases). V was shortened by 0 bases and J by 4 bases, with 16 bases between the two germline ends. Germline assignment: CDR1 LGHNA and CDR2 YSLEER. The CDR3 runs to 16 residues. DNA for the CDR3: TGCGCCAGCAGCCAAGACCGGTCCGGGGTTGGGTACGAGCAGTACTTC. It specifies CASSQDRSGVGYEQYF.

As for this clonotype: A much larger clone lies one base from this, so it may be a read error. The chain employs TRBV11-2 and TRBJ1-3, with D possibly being TRBD1 (5 bases). Between the trimmed V and J ends, which lost 4 bases and 4 bases, there was a span of 14 bases. The CDR3 runs 15 residues. CDR1 and CDR2 (germline): SGHAT, FQNNGV. CDR3 region: CASSSQGEKGNTIYF. DNA for the CDR3: TGTGCCAGCAGCTCCCAAGGGGAAAAAGGAAACACCATATATTTT.

In its sample, this clonotype was seen many times. The chain carries TRBV7-9 and TRBJ2-4; 7 bases line up with TRBD1. This CDR3 is built from 18 residues. V shed 4 bases, J shed 0 bases, and the junction held 12 bases outside the gene matches. Germline loops: CDR1 SEHNR, CDR2 FQNEAQ (reference sequence). The CDR3 reads CASSSTRDRRLAKNIQYF. The CDR3 bases are TGTGCCAGCAGCTCCACTCGGGACAGACGATTAGCCAAAAACATTCAGTACTTC.

This clonotype was observed at least ten times. The CDR3 protein is CASSYRQGNYEQYF. The CDR3 DNA is TGTGCCAGCAGTTATAGACAGGGAAACTACGAGCAGTACTTC. The gene calls are TRBV7-8 and TRBJ2-7; 7 positions match TRBD1. Germline V gene lookup returns CDR1 SGHVS and CDR2 FQNEAQ. V gave up 6 bases and J gave up 3 bases; unmatched junction bases: 8. This CDR3 is built from 14 residues.

The chain links TRBV7-2 to TRBJ1-5; TRBD1 might be the D (5 bases). Germline V lookup: CDR1 SGHTA, CDR2 FQGNSA. The CDR3 runs to 15 residues. With 3 bases removed from V and 0 bases from J, the gap between germline ends came to 9 bases. The CDR3 region has the DNA TGTGCCAGCAGCTTGGGGGGGGATAGCAATCAGCCCCAGCATTTT. It specifies CASSLGGDSNQPQHF.

V is TRBV12-3 or TRBV12-4 and J is TRBJ1-1; TRBD1 agrees at 7 bases. J gave up 3 bases and V 3 bases, and 10 bases lay outside the gene matches. The CDR3 is made up of 16 amino acids. CDR3: CASSFSFQGEDTEAFF. As DNA, the CDR3 is TGTGCCAGCAGTTTTAGTTTTCAGGGGGAGGACACTGAAGCTTTCTTT.

The chain links TRBV20-1 to TRBJ2-3, with a tentative D call TRBD1 (5 bases). The germline V gene has CDR1 DFQATT and CDR2 SNEGSKA (reference sequence). The ends were cut back, 5 bases at V and 0 bases at J, with 12 bases in the middle. This CDR3 is built from 14 residues. The CDR3, as DNA: TGCAGTGCTCCAGGGCCCTCTAGCACAGATACGCAGTATTTT. Amino acid sequence: CSAPGPSSTDTQYF.

This clonotype was found a few times. The chain couples TRBV25-1 to TRBJ1-6; D is ambiguous. CDR3 length: 12 amino acids. Trimming took off 4 bases at V and 10 bases at J, with 8 bases between the two ends. Germline V CDR1 and CDR2: MGHDK, SYGVNS. CDR3 in DNA: TGTGCCAGCAGTGGCCTAGGGTCACCCCTCCACTTT. Its translation: CASSGLGSPLHF. Full variable domain (outside the CDR3, taken from reference TRBV25-1 and TRBJ1-6): EADIYQTPRYLVIGTGKKITLECSQTMGHDKMYWYQQDPGMELHLIHYSYGVNSTEKGDLSSESTVSRIRTEHFPLTLESARPSHTSQYLCASSGLGSPLHFGNGTRLTVT.

This clonotype showed up many times. V gene TRBV3-1 combines with J gene TRBJ2-1; TRBD2 matches at 7 bases. From germline, CDR1 is LGHDT and CDR2 YNNKEL (reference sequence). V was pared by 1 base and J by 6 bases, with 9 bases of the junction left unmatched. This CDR3 spans 16 amino acids. CDR3 sequence (DNA): TGTGCCAGCAGCCAAGGGACGGCTAGCGGCAGCAATGAGCAGTTCTTC. It encodes CASSQGTASGSNEQFF.

This clonotype showed up just a few times. The rearrangement links TRBV7-6 to TRBJ2-7; D gene uncertain. The germline V gene encodes CDR1 SGHVS and CDR2 FNYEAQ. CDR3 length equals 16 residues. V lost 5 bases and J lost 2, with 19 bases in between. The CDR3 region is CASSRVSGSYPYEQYF. CDR3 in DNA: TGTGCCAGCAGCCGTGTCTCCGGGTCTTACCCCTACGAGCAGTACTTC.